What follows describes a single TCR beta chain. Its specificity is unknown. cDNA synthesis used the whole RNA isolate, giving expressed TCRB sequences. About 3.57 million reads per sample were averaged for naive, central memory and regulatory samples. Assay used: immunoSEQ multiplex PCR; TCRdb lists only in-frame clones, some missing. The sample has roughly 330,000 clones; less than 15% are singletons. Each of the CD4+ naive, central memory, regulatory and stem cell-like memory populations was sorted via CD45RO/CCR7/CD25/CD127/CD95/CD27. The sample belongs to a study of beta chain features in type 1 diabetes. General study points: Amplification by PCR could prefer shorter templates, with the same effect in patients and controls. Within each of all four CD4+ subsets, Type 1 diabetes patients had TCRB CDR3s that were moderately but significantly shorter.

Germline V gene sequence: CDR1 SEHNR, CDR2 FQNEAQ (reference sequence). The CDR3 length is 13 residues. Trimming took 5 bases from V and 1 from J, leaving 8 bases between them. Sequenced input: naive CD4+ T cells from blood. This TCR came from a woman aged 18-29 years with type 1 diabetes. This chain links TRBV7-9 with TRBJ1-1, with D possibly being TRBD1 (5 bases). The CDR3: CASSKGQNTEAFF. In nucleotides, the CDR3 is TGTGCCAGCAGCAAAGGACAGAACACTGAAGCTTTCTTT.